A single sample gave rise to the 12 T cell receptor beta chains below, sequenced in a study of T cell responses to AZD1222 COVID-19 vaccine. Assay: immunoSEQ multiplex PCR; the TCRdb copy retains only in-frame clones and omits some. The sample has about 150,000 clones, around 87% seen once. The material sequenced was peripheral blood, taken 28 days after the second AZD1222 dose. The receptors come from an adult who received the AZD1222 COVID-19 vaccine.

This chain uses TRBV7-9 with TRBJ2-4; 9 bases are shared with TRBD1. The V and J ends lost 5 bases and 6 bases, in that order; junction bases with no gene match: 11. The CDR3 length is 16 residues. Germline CDR1 SEHNR, CDR2 FQNEAQ (reference sequence). Here the CDR3 DNA reads TGTGCCAGCAGCGCCTCCGGGACAGGGATTGGAAACATTCAGTACTTC. Residues: CASSASGTGIGNIQYF.

The chain recombines TRBV7-2 with TRBJ1-4; D is ambiguous. Germline V gene sequence: CDR1 SGHTA, CDR2 FQGNSA. Trimming removed 1 base from V and 7 bases from J, with 13 bases in between. The CDR3 is made up of 15 amino acids. CDR3 loop: CASSLDYSKSEKLFF. The CDR3 region has the DNA TGTGCCAGCAGCTTAGATTACAGTAAAAGTGAAAAACTGTTTTTT.

The chain is built from TRBV19 and TRBJ2-3; 11 positions match TRBD2. CDR3 size: 15 residues. Per germline, CDR1 LNHDA and CDR2 SQIVND (reference sequence). V lost 10 bases to trimming and J lost 2 bases; unmatched junction nucleotides: 8. CDR3 DNA: TGTGCCACCACCGGGACTAGCGGTTCCACAGATACGCAGTATTTT. Residues: CATTGTSGSTDTQYF.

J is TRBJ2-1 and V is TRBV5-4, with D tentatively TRBD1 or TRBD2 (6 bases each). This CDR3 is 16 amino acids long. Deletions cut 0 bases from V and 5 bases from J, with 15 bases between. Germline-derived CDR1 and CDR2 are SGHNT and YYREEE (reference sequence). CDR3 coding DNA: TGTGCCAGCAGCTTGGCCTTCAGGGGAGGAAACAATGAGCAGTTCTTC. This sequence encodes CASSLAFRGGNNEQFF.

This chain joins TRBV4-1 and TRBJ2-1; 7 bases agree with TRBD1. The junction had 6 bases not matched to a gene; V was cut back by 1 base and J by 6 bases. The CDR3 is 15 residues long. In germline, CDR1 is MGHRA, CDR2 YSYEKL. The DNA for the CDR3 is TGCGCCAGCAGCCAAGGCATGACAGGGCTCAATGAGCAGTTCTTC. This translates into CASSQGMTGLNEQFF.

V gene TRBV5-1 combines with J gene TRBJ1-2; D might be TRBD1 (6 bases). V was pared by 4 bases and J by 3 bases, with 16 bases between. The CDR3 length is 15 residues. CDR1 and CDR2 (germline): SGHRS, YFSETQ. DNA for the CDR3: TGCGCCAGCAGCCGGGAGGGGGGCCTCCACTATGGCTACACCTTC. Its translation: CASSREGGLHYGYTF.

Worth noting for this clone: Different DNA sequences within this sample yield the same CDR3. The rearrangement joins TRBV28 to TRBJ2-7; TRBD2 agrees at 7 bases. Germline-derived CDR1 and CDR2 are MDHEN and SYDVKM. This CDR3 has 13 residues. Losses at the gene ends were 2 bases for V and 2 bases for J; bases not matched to a gene: 0. The CDR3 bases are TGTGCCAGCAGTTTAGGACTAGCCTACGAGCAGTACTTC. Its translation: CASSLGLAYEQYF.

The chain employs TRBV19 and TRBJ1-3; D uncertain. Trimming took 3 bases from V and 4 from J, leaving 16 bases between them. CDR1 is LNHDA, CDR2 SQIVND, per germline (reference sequence). The CDR3 consists of 16 residues. Here the CDR3 DNA reads TGTGCCAGTAGTATTCTCCGGGAAACCGGCGGAAACACCATATATTTT. Translation: CASSILRETGGNTIYF.

In DNA, the CDR3 is TGCGCCAGCAGCTGGGGGAACTACGAGCAGTACTTC. The encoded protein is CASSWGNYEQYF. The chain employs TRBV5-1 and TRBJ2-7; possibly TRBD1 or TRBD2 for D (5 bases each). Between the trimmed V and J ends, which lost 3 bases and 3 bases, there was a span of 7 bases. The CDR3 totals 12 residues. Germline lookup yields CDR1 SGHRS and CDR2 YFSETQ.

The CDR3 nucleotides read TGTGCCAGCAGCCCAGAGGCGGGACTAGGTCGGAATGAGCAGTTCTTC. The encoded protein is CASSPEAGLGRNEQFF. This chain uses TRBV11-2 with TRBJ2-1; 8 nucleotides match TRBD2. CDR1 and CDR2 (germline): SGHAT, FQNNGV. The V and J ends lost 5 bases and 7 bases, in that order; junction bases with no gene match: 13. The CDR3 totals 16 residues.

This clone was picked up one time. The J gene is TRBJ2-6, the V gene TRBV7-3; D remains unclear. The V end was cut by 0 bases, the J end by 1 base, with 4 bases between. Germline values: CDR1 SGHTA, CDR2 FQGTGA. The CDR3 spans 15 residues. CDR3 nucleotides: TGTGCCAGCAGCTTAACCGGATCTGGGGCCAACGTCCTGACTTTC. Amino acid sequence: CASSLTGSGANVLTF.

V is TRBV2 and J is TRBJ2-3, with TRBD2 matching over 15 bases. With V trimmed by 6 bases and J by 0 bases, 10 bases remained unmatched. This CDR3 contains 19 residues. In germline, CDR1 is SNHLY, CDR2 FYNNEI. CDR3 in amino acids: CASRGTSGRLFSSTDTQYF. The CDR3, as DNA: TGTGCCAGCAGGGGGACTAGCGGGAGGCTGTTCTCTAGCACAGATACGCAGTATTTT. The full variable domain, in which reference TRBV2 and TRBJ2-3 provide the parts outside the CDR3, is EPEVTQTPSHQVTQMGQEVILRCVPISNHLYFYWYRQILGQKVEFLVSFYNNEISEKSEIFDDQFSVERPDGSNFTLKIRSTKLEDSAMYFCASRGTSGRLFSSTDTQYFGPGTRLTVL.